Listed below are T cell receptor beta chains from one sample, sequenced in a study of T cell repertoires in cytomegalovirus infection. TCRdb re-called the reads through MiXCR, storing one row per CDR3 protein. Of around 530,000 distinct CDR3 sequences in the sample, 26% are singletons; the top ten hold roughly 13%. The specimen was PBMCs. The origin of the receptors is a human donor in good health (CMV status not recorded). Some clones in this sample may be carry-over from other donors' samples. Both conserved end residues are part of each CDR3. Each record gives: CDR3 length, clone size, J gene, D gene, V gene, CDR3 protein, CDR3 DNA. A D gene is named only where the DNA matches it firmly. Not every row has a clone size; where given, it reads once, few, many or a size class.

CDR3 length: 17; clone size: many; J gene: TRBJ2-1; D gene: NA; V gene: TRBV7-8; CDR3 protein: CASSLAGTGRGHNEQFF; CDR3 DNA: TGTGCCAGCAGCTTAGCGGGCACGGGGCGGGGCCACAATGAGCAGTTCTTC
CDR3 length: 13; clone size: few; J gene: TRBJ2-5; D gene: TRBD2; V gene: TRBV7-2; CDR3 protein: CASGLAGTETQYF; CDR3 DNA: TGTGCCAGTGGACTAGCGGGTACAGAGACCCAGTACTTC
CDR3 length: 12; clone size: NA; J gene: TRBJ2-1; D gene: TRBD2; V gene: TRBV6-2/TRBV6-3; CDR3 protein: CASSYSGTSTYF; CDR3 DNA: TGTGCCAGCAGTTACTCCGGGACTAGCACGTACTTC
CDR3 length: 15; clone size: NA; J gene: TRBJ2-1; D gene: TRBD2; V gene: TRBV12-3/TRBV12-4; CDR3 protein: CASRGPSGGMGEQFF; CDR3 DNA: TGTGCCAGCAGAGGGCCCTCGGGAGGGATGGGTGAGCAGTTCTTC
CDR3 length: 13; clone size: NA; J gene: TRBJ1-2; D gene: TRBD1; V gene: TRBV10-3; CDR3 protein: CAISGDRAYGYTF; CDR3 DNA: TGTGCCATCAGTGGAGACAGGGCTTACGGCTACACCTTC
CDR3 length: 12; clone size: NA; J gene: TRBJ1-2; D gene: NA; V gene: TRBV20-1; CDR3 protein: CSARRDVYGYTF; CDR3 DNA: TGCAGTGCTAGGAGGGATGTCTATGGCTACACCTTC
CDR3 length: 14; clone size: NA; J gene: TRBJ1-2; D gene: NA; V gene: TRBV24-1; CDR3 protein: CATSPTDFNYGYTF; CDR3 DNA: TGTGCCACCAGCCCGACAGATTTTAACTATGGCTACACCTTC
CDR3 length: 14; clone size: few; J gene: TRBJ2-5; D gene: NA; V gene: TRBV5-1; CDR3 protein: CASSHLGREETQYF; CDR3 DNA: TGCGCCAGCAGCCACTTGGGGCGAGAAGAGACCCAGTACTTC
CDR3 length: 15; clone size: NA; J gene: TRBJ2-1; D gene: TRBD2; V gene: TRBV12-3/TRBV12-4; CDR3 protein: CASTAGGLAGVRQFF; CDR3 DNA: TGTGCCAGTACGGCGGGGGGGCTAGCGGGAGTTAGGCAGTTCTTC
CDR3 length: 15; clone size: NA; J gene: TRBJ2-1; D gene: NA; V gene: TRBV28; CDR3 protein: CASSFLGSTYNEQFF; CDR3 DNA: TGTGCCAGCAGTTTTCTCGGGAGCACCTACAATGAGCAGTTCTTC
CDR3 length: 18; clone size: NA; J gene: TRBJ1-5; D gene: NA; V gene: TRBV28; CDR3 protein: CASLWRIGRSGSNQPQHF; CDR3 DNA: TGTGCCAGCTTATGGCGTATAGGGAGGTCGGGCAGCAATCAGCCCCAGCATTTT
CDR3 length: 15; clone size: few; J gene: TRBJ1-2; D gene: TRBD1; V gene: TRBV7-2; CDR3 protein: CASSLSQGAVDGYTF; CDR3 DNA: TGTGCCAGCAGCTTAAGCCAGGGGGCGGTCGATGGCTACACCTTC
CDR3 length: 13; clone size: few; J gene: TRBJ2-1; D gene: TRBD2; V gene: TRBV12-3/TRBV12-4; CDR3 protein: CASSSQREDEQFF; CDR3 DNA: TGTGCCAGCAGTTCCCAGCGGGAGGATGAGCAGTTCTTC
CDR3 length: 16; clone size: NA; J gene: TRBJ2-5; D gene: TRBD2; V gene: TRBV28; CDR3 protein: CASSLGGASGPLTQYF; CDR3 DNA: TGTGCCAGCAGTTTAGGTGGGGCTAGCGGACCCCTCACCCAGTACTTC